The 32 T cell receptor beta chains below were found in one sample sequenced in a study of blood T cells in healthy people across ages. The second PCR ran about 6 to 11 cycles with a sample-barcoded 5' primer and J-beta primers. TCRdb redid the calling of the 5' RACE reads with MiXCR, one entry per CDR3 protein. The top ten hold under 35% of the sample, which has some 640,000 distinct CDR3 sequences, around 45% seen once. The sequencing input was blood. Receptors were obtained from a woman in her sixties in good health.

The chain has TRBV20-1 and TRBJ2-7; 11 nucleotides agree with TRBD2. The DNA end is more similar to TRBJ2-5, so the J call may be wrong. The CDR3 length is 18 residues. CDR1 and CDR2 from the germline V gene are DFQATT and SNEGSKA (reference sequence). CDR3 sequence reads: CSARDSRGASGRWKTQYF. CDR3 nucleotides: TGCAGTGCTAGAGATTCGAGAGGGGCTAGCGGGAGGTGGAAGACCCAGTACTTC.

Only a few counts were recorded for this clonotype. The V and J genes are TRBV10-3 and TRBJ1-6; no reliable D call. Germline V gene lookup returns CDR1 ENHRY and CDR2 SYGVKD. The CDR3 contains 14 residues. Trimming removed 2 bases at V and 4 bases at J, with 6 bases between. As DNA, the CDR3 is TGTGCCATCAGTGAGAGCGAGTATAATTCACCCCTCCACTTT. Protein sequence: CAISESEYNSPLHF.

The chain links TRBV5-5 to TRBJ2-7; D remains unclear. CDR1 is SGHKS and CDR2 is YYEKEE in the germline V gene (reference sequence). This CDR3 has 13 residues. Trimming left V 1 base short and J 5 bases short, with 10 bases between. CDR3 sequence: CASSLSRLNEQYF. CDR3 bases: TGTGCCAGCAGCTTGAGTCGGCTCAACGAGCAGTACTTC.

This clonotype was observed a few times. This chain uses TRBV28 with TRBJ2-7; perhaps D is TRBD1 or TRBD2 (5 bases each). The CDR3 has 16 amino acids. Germline CDR1 is MDHEN and CDR2 is SYDVKM. Trimming removed 3 bases from V and 0 bases from J, with 15 bases in between. CDR3 protein: CASSFGRPGPSYEQYF. As DNA, the CDR3 is TGTGCCAGCAGTTTCGGACGGCCGGGGCCCTCCTACGAGCAGTACTTC.

As concerns this clonotype: A clone one base away is much larger, so this may be a read error. The chain is built from TRBV4-2 and TRBJ1-2; a possible D gene is TRBD1 (6 bases). The CDR3 has 14 residues. Germline assignment: CDR1 LGHNA and CDR2 YNFKEQ. Trimming took 0 bases from V and 10 from J, leaving 15 bases between them. The CDR3 DNA reads as TGTGCCAGCAGCCAAGATCGGCAACAGGGTGACTACACCTTC. Translating it yields CASSQDRQQGDYTF.

This clonotype was observed a handful of times. This rearrangement joins TRBV20-1 to TRBJ2-3; D is undetermined. V lost 6 bases to trimming and J lost 2 bases, with 15 bases between them. CDR1 and CDR2 (germline): DFQATT, SNEGSKA (reference sequence). The CDR3 spans 14 residues. CDR3 in amino acids: CSAAREESTDTQYF. The CDR3 DNA reads as TGCAGTGCGGCTCGAGAGGAGTCCACAGATACGCAGTATTTT.

This chain joins TRBV6-6 and TRBJ2-1; weak D call: TRBD2 (5 bases). Germline CDR1 MNHNY, CDR2 SVGAGI (reference sequence). This CDR3 is built from 12 residues. V was cut by 6 bases and J by 6 bases, with 9 bases left in between. CDR3 DNA sequence: TGTGCCAGCAGGGGCCGGGGCAATGAGCAGTTCTTC. It translates to CASRGRGNEQFF.

A word on this clonotype: Possible read error: a much larger clone is one base away. The chain employs TRBV2 and TRBJ1-5; TRBD1 matches 8 bases. The V segment lost 6 bases and the J segment 6 bases; nucleotides outside the gene matches: 7. CDR1 and CDR2 (germline): SNHLY, FYNNEI. The CDR3 has 14 residues. The CDR3 nucleotides are TGTGCCAGCAGAGTCGGGACAGGTGGTCAGCCCCAGCATTTT. Translating it yields CASRVGTGGQPQHF.

The table lists this clonotype with a few counts. The chain has TRBV9 and TRBJ2-5, with 13 bases matching TRBD2. The CDR3 sequence is 16 residues long. V lost 4 bases, J lost 4 bases, and 7 bases stayed unmatched. Germline CDR1 is SGDLS and CDR2 is YYNGEE. The CDR3 DNA reads as TGTGCCAGCAGCAACCGAGGACTAGCGGGAGCAGAGACCCAGTACTTC. Protein product: CASSNRGLAGAETQYF.

This clonotype occurred many times. This chain joins TRBV20-1 and TRBJ2-1, with 11 nucleotides matching TRBD2. This CDR3 region has 19 residues. Germline CDR1 and CDR2: DFQATT and SNEGSKA (reference sequence). V lost 5 bases to trimming and J lost 4 bases; unmatched junction nucleotides: 19. CDR3 coding DNA: TGCAGTGCTGCCGGACCGGGACTAGCGGAAGAAGAGTTATACAATGAGCAGTTCTTC. Protein product: CSAAGPGLAEEELYNEQFF.

The chain uses TRBV12-3 or TRBV12-4 and TRBJ1-5; 7 bases are a match to TRBD1. V lost 3 bases and J lost 10; bases outside the gene matches: 3. This CDR3 is 12 amino acids long. The CDR3 sequence: CASSFRGRPQHF. The CDR3 bases are TGTGCCAGCAGTTTTAGGGGGCGTCCCCAGCATTTT.

The rearrangement joins TRBV28 to TRBJ2-4, with 8 bases aligning to TRBD2. The J call could be wrong; TRBJ2-7 is a better fit for the DNA end. The CDR3 has 17 residues. Per germline, CDR1 MDHEN and CDR2 SYDVKM. The CDR3 reads CASSFGISGSHSYEQYF. The CDR3 DNA reads TGTGCCAGCAGTTTCGGAATCAGCGGGAGCCATTCCTACGAGCAGTACTTC.

The sample holds a few counts of this clonotype. The chain recombines TRBV14 with TRBJ1-2; the match to TRBD1 covers 10 bases. Germline trimming cut 7 bases from V and 5 bases from J; bases unmatched to any gene: 7. The CDR3 is 14 amino acids. Germline CDR1 and CDR2: SGHDN and FVKESK. As DNA, the CDR3 is TGTGCCAGCACCCCGGGACAGGGGAAGTATGGCTACACCTTC. Protein product: CASTPGQGKYGYTF.

The V gene is TRBV14, the J gene TRBJ1-2, with a weak D call TRBD1 (6 bases). The germline gives CDR1 SGHDN, CDR2 FVKESK. The V and J ends lost 4 bases and 7 bases respectively, with 16 bases between them. This CDR3 is built from 14 residues. The CDR3 here is CASSPPGAYGGYTF. CDR3 sequence (DNA): TGTGCCAGCAGCCCACCGGGGGCCTATGGTGGCTACACCTTC.

This clonotype showed up just a few times. DNA for the CDR3: TGCGCCAGCAGCCAAACTATATCCCTAGCTTACAATGAGCAGTTCTTC. As protein: CASSQTISLAYNEQFF. The gene calls are TRBV5-1 and TRBJ2-1; a weak D match, TRBD2 (5 bases). Germline assignment: CDR1 SGHRS and CDR2 YFSETQ. The CDR3 totals 16 residues. With 4 bases removed from V and 4 bases from J, the gap between germline ends came to 18 bases.

On this clonotype itself: The junction differs from germline at one of its ends, possibly a read error. The CDR3 DNA reads as TGTGCCCGCAGCCGACAGGGGACCAACCAAGAGACCCAGTACTTC. This encodes CARSRQGTNQETQYF. This rearrangement joins TRBV7-3 to TRBJ2-5; 8 bases agree with TRBD1. The germline V gene has CDR1 SGHTA and CDR2 FQGTGA. This CDR3 comprises 15 residues.

V is TRBV11-1 and J is TRBJ2-7, with TRBD1 matching over 7 bases. With V trimmed by 1 base and J by 3 bases, 6 bases remained unmatched. The CDR3 is made up of 15 amino acids. Looked up from germline, CDR1 is SGHAT and CDR2 is FQDESV (reference sequence). CDR3 sequence reads: CASSLGQGGRYEQYF. CDR3 bases: TGTGCCAGCAGCTTAGGACAGGGTGGTCGCTACGAGCAGTACTTC. The full variable domain, with the rest looked up from reference TRBV11-1 and TRBJ2-7, is EAEVAQSPRYKITEKSQAVAFWCDPISGHATLYWYRQILGQGPELLVQFQDESVVDDSQLPKDRFSAERLKGVDSTLKIQPAELGDSAMYLCASSLGQGGRYEQYFGPGTRLTVT.

This clonotype has a handful of counts. V is TRBV24-1 and J is TRBJ2-1; 8 nucleotides line up with TRBD2. The V and J ends lost 4 bases and 0 bases, in that order; junction bases with no gene match: 10. This CDR3 comprises 18 residues. Germline assignment: CDR1 KGHDR and CDR2 SFDVKD. The CDR3 DNA is TGTGCCACCAGTGACGTGACTAGCGAAGGAAGCTCCTACAATGAGCAGTTCTTC. It is translated as CATSDVTSEGSSYNEQFF.

The CDR3: CSVAGRSGNEKLFF. In DNA, the CDR3 is TGCAGCGTTGCGGGTCGATCGGGTAATGAAAAACTGTTTTTT. J is TRBJ1-4 and V is TRBV29-1, with D uncertain. Germline V lookup: CDR1 SQVTM, CDR2 ANQGSEA. The CDR3 contains 14 residues. The V end lost 4 bases, the J end lost 4 bases, and 13 bases lay between the germline ends. Based on the CDR3 plus reference TRBV29-1 and TRBJ1-4, the full variable domain is SAVISQKPSRDICQRGTSLTIQCQVDSQVTMMFWYRQQPGQSLTLIATANQGSEATYESGFVIDKFPISRPNLTFSTLTVSNMSPEDSSIYLCSVAGRSGNEKLFFGSGTQLSVL.

The V gene is TRBV20-1, the J gene TRBJ2-7; TRBD1 matches 7 bases. This CDR3 has 13 residues. V shed 5 bases and J 0 bases; nucleotides not matched to a gene: 4. Germline assignment: CDR1 DFQATT and CDR2 SNEGSKA (reference sequence). CDR3 region: CSAPDRLSYEQYF. The CDR3, as DNA: TGCAGTGCTCCGGACAGGCTCTCCTACGAGCAGTACTTC.

This chain links TRBV29-1 with TRBJ1-2; 7 bases are shared with TRBD1. The germline V gene has CDR1 SQVTM and CDR2 ANQGSEA. Unmatched junction bases numbered 8, after V lost 7 bases and J lost 0 bases. This CDR3 has 14 residues. CDR3 amino acids: CSGLGTETNYGYTF. Written as DNA, the CDR3 is TGCAGCGGCCTCGGGACAGAAACTAACTATGGCTACACCTTC.

The chain employs TRBV4-3 and TRBJ1-4, with 8 bases aligning to TRBD1. Germline CDR1 reads LGHNA; CDR2 reads YSLEER. V trimming: 0 bases; J trimming: 7 bases; junction bases outside the gene matches: 7. The CDR3 contains 16 residues. CDR3 loop: CASSQDLYRGSEKLFF. CDR3 coding DNA: TGCGCCAGCAGCCAAGATTTGTACAGGGGGTCTGAAAAACTGTTTTTT.

This clonotype appeared a few times. This rearrangement joins TRBV6-2 or TRBV6-3 to TRBJ2-1, with TRBD2 matching over 9 bases. CDR1 and CDR2 (germline): MNHEY, SVGEGT. V lost 4 bases to trimming and J lost 6 bases; unmatched junction nucleotides: 7. The CDR3 extends over 15 amino acids. CDR3 protein: CASSLALAGSNEQFF. CDR3 coding DNA: TGTGCCAGCAGTTTGGCTCTAGCGGGGTCCAATGAGCAGTTCTTC.

This chain connects TRBV7-2 to TRBJ2-7; TRBD1 aligns across 7 bases. The CDR3 covers 16 residues. J gave up 3 bases and V 2 bases, and 10 bases lay outside the gene matches. Germline V gene data show CDR1 as SGHTA and CDR2 as FQGNSA. DNA of the CDR3: TGTGCCAGCAGCTTAAAAGGGGACAGTCTGAGCTACGAGCAGTACTTC. This encodes CASSLKGDSLSYEQYF.

V usage is TRBV20-1 and J usage is TRBJ2-1; 8 bases fit TRBD2. CDR1 is DFQATT and CDR2 is SNEGSKA in the germline V gene (reference sequence). Trimming removed 4 bases from V and 4 bases from J; junction bases left unmatched: 9. CDR3 length: 15 amino acids. CDR3 residues: CSAITSGSRYNEQFF. CDR3 bases: TGCAGTGCTATCACCAGCGGGAGCAGATACAATGAGCAGTTCTTC.

This clonotype was seen more than once but under ten times. CDR3 region: CASSLKWGPNYEQYF. CDR3 DNA sequence: TGTGCCAGCAGTTTAAAGTGGGGTCCAAACTACGAGCAGTACTTC. The chain carries TRBV27 and TRBJ2-7; unclear D gene. V was pared by 2 bases and J by 3 bases, with 14 bases between. Germline CDR1 and CDR2: MNHEY and SMNVEV (reference sequence). This CDR3 has 15 residues.

Notes on this clonotype: One end of the junction fails to match germline, which may point to a read error. The chain links TRBV5-1 to TRBJ2-5; D gene uncertain. CDR3 size: 13 residues. Germline values: CDR1 SGHRS, CDR2 YFSETQ. In DNA form, the CDR3 reads TGCGCCAGCAGCTTGGGCCAGCAAGAGGCCCAGTACTTC. It codes for CASSLGQQEAQYF.

The chain joins TRBV29-1 to TRBJ2-5, with D perhaps TRBD2 (6 bases). The V end was cut by 6 bases, the J end by 5 bases, with 16 bases between. This CDR3 spans 13 amino acids. Germline lookup yields CDR1 SQVTM and CDR2 ANQGSEA. CDR3 DNA sequence: TGCAGCGTGGCGGGACTCGGCAGGGAGACCCAGTACTTC. This translates into CSVAGLGRETQYF.

This clonotype has only a few counts. V gene TRBV7-2 combines with J gene TRBJ2-2; unclear D gene. V lost 1 base to trimming and J lost 7 bases, with 7 bases between them. The CDR3 is made up of 13 amino acids. Germline V gene sequence: CDR1 SGHTA, CDR2 FQGNSA. The CDR3 spells CASSLVVGGELFF. In nucleotides, the CDR3 is TGTGCCAGCAGCTTAGTTGTCGGCGGGGAGCTGTTTTTT.

The rearrangement joins TRBV12-3 or TRBV12-4 to TRBJ2-1, with D uncertain. This CDR3 has 15 amino acids. Trimming pared 1 base from V and 0 bases from J, leaving 7 bases between. The CDR3 bases are TGTGCCAGCAGTTTAGGTTTGAGCTCCTACAATGAGCAGTTCTTC. Protein: CASSLGLSSYNEQFF.

This clonotype was observed a single time. The chain is built from TRBV20-1 and TRBJ2-5; D may be TRBD1 or TRBD2 (5 bases each). With 0 bases removed from V and 5 bases from J, the gap between germline ends came to 16 bases. Germline CDR1 and CDR2: DFQATT and SNEGSKA (reference sequence). The CDR3 has 15 residues. In DNA, the CDR3 is TGCAGTGCTAGAGACCGGGACGGATGGTACGAGACCCAGTACTTC. Amino acid sequence: CSARDRDGWYETQYF.

The CDR3 region is CASSQDQRPTSGRPPDTQYF. CDR3 sequence (DNA): TGTGCCAGCAGCCAAGATCAGAGGCCGACTAGCGGGAGGCCCCCAGATACGCAGTATTTT. The chain joins TRBV4-2 to TRBJ2-3; 13 nucleotides match TRBD2. The germline CDR1 and CDR2 sequences are LGHNA and YNFKEQ. The CDR3 covers 20 residues. V lost 0 bases, J lost 4 bases, and 13 bases stayed unmatched.